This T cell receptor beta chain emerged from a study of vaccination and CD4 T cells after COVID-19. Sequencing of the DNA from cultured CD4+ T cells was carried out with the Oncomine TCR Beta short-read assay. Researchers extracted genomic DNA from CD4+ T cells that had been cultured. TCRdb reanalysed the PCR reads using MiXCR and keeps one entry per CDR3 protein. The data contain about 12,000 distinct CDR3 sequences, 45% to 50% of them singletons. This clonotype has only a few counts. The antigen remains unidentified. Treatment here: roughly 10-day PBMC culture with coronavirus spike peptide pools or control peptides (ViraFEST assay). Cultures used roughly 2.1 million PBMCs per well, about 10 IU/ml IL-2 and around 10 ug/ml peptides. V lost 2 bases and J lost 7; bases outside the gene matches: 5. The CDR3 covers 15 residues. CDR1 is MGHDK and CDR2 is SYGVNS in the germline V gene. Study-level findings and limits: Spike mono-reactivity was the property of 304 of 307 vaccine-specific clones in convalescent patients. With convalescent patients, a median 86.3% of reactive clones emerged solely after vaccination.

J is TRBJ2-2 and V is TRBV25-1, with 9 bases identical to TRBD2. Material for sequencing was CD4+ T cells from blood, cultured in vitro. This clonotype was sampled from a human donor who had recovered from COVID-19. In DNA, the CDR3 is TGTGCCAGCAGTGAACGGGGACTAGCCGGCGGGGAGCTGTTTTTT. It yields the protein CASSERGLAGGELFF. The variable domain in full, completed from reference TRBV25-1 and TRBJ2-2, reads EADIYQTPRYLVIGTGKKITLECSQTMGHDKMYWYQQDPGMELHLIHYSYGVNSTEKGDLSSESTVSRIRTEHFPLTLESARPSHTSQYLCASSERGLAGGELFFGEGSRLTVL.